These 27 T cell receptor beta chains share one sample of origin, sequenced in a study of early T cells in non-severe SARS-CoV-2 infection (dated by TCRdb to 2020 to 2023). Libraries came from 5' RACE. Sequencing instrument: NextSeq 500. TCRdb applied fastp at Q25 and MiXCR to the public reads, then kept only in-frame beta chains. Rows merge per CDR3 protein into single entries with the most common DNA and genes. The sample table records tens of thousands of distinct CDR3 sequences; about 14% of these occur just once. Around 3% of the sample is in the top ten clones. The specimen was whole blood. These TCRs come from an adult who was a healthcare worker with PCR-confirmed SARS-CoV-2 infection or an uninfected control (not recorded which).

The chain has TRBV14 and TRBJ2-1; weak D call: TRBD2 (6 bases). The V end lost 11 bases, the J end lost 9 bases, and 20 bases lay between the germline ends. Germline V gene data show CDR1 as SGHDN and CDR2 as FVKESK. The CDR3 spans 13 residues. This CDR3 reads CAGRRGVLREQFF. As DNA, the CDR3 is TGTGCCGGACGGCGGGGAGTCCTACGTGAGCAGTTCTTC.

The chain employs TRBV11-1 and TRBJ2-2; weak D call: TRBD1 (5 bases). The CDR3 runs to 15 residues. Between the trimmed V and J ends, which lost 1 base and 4 bases, there was a span of 10 bases. CDR1 and CDR2 from the germline V gene are SGHAT and FQDESV (reference sequence). CDR3 bases: TGTGCCAGCAGCTTAGTGTCTAGGGGCACCGGGGAGCTGTTTTTT. It yields the protein CASSLVSRGTGELFF. Combining the CDR3 with reference TRBV11-1 and TRBJ2-2 gives the whole variable domain EAEVAQSPRYKITEKSQAVAFWCDPISGHATLYWYRQILGQGPELLVQFQDESVVDDSQLPKDRFSAERLKGVDSTLKIQPAELGDSAMYLCASSLVSRGTGELFFGEGSRLTVL.

This clonotype was observed at least ten times. The chain carries TRBV5-4 and TRBJ2-7; D may match TRBD1 or TRBD2 (6 bases each). The CDR3 spans 15 residues. V was cut by 5 bases and J by 3 bases, with 18 bases left in between. Germline-derived CDR1 and CDR2 are SGHNT and YYREEE (reference sequence). CDR3 sequence reads: CASRGTAGGNYEQYF. In DNA form, the CDR3 reads TGTGCCAGCAGAGGGACTGCCGGGGGCAACTACGAGCAGTACTTC. Full variable domain (rest looked up from reference TRBV5-4 and TRBJ2-7): ETGVTQSPTHLIKTRGQQVTLRCSSQSGHNTVSWYQQALGQGPQFIFQYYREEENGRGNFPPRFSGLQFPNYSSELNVNALELDDSALYLCASRGTAGGNYEQYFGPGTRLTVT.

Ten or more counts support this clonotype. The J gene is TRBJ2-5, the V gene TRBV4-2, with 12 bases fitting TRBD2. Germline values: CDR1 LGHNA, CDR2 YNFKEQ. The CDR3 sequence is 17 residues long. With V trimmed by 0 bases and J by 7 bases, 9 bases remained unmatched. The CDR3 DNA sequence: TGTGCCAGCAGCCAAGATCCTAGCGGGAGGGGTACTGGGACCCAGTACTTC. The encoded protein is CASSQDPSGRGTGTQYF.

This clonotype has just a few counts. CDR3 in DNA: TGTGCCAGCAGAGGCCCCCGGGGAGTAGCGGGAGTGTTGACCTACGAGCAGTACTTC. Its translation is CASRGPRGVAGVLTYEQYF. The V gene is TRBV6-5, the J gene TRBJ2-7; 9 nucleotides line up with TRBD2. The CDR3 extends over 19 amino acids. V lost 6 bases to trimming and J lost 2 bases; unmatched junction nucleotides: 20. Germline-derived CDR1 and CDR2 are MNHEY and SVGAGI.

This clonotype was observed at least ten times. The CDR3 nucleotides read TGCAGTGCGAGCGAAACCGGCAGCTCCTACGAGCAGTACTTC. Translating it yields CSASETGSSYEQYF. The chain carries TRBV20-1 and TRBJ2-7; no firm D call. V shed 6 bases and J shed 0 bases, with 15 bases lying between them. The germline CDR1 and CDR2 sequences are DFQATT and SNEGSKA (reference sequence). There are 14 residues in the CDR3.

This clonotype was seen repeatedly, ten times or more. J is TRBJ2-2 and V is TRBV20-1; D gene ambiguous. Per the germline V gene, CDR1 is DFQATT and CDR2 is SNEGSKA (reference sequence). The CDR3 covers 12 residues. The germline V and J ends were trimmed by 3 bases and 7 bases, with 9 bases remaining between them. The chain's CDR3 is CSASRTYGELFF. CDR3 nucleotide sequence: TGCAGTGCTAGCCGGACCTACGGGGAGCTGTTTTTT.

The chain is built from TRBV4-1 and TRBJ2-7; D is possibly TRBD1 (5 bases). The V gene's germline CDR1 is MGHRA and CDR2 YSYEKL. The CDR3 covers 13 residues. V lost 0 bases to trimming and J lost 5 bases, with 8 bases between them. In DNA form, the CDR3 reads TGCGCCAGCAGCCAAGAGACAGTAAACGAGCAGTACTTC. Translation: CASSQETVNEQYF.

This clonotype was seen only a few times. V usage is TRBV10-3 and J usage is TRBJ2-1; D gene ambiguous. This CDR3 is 13 amino acids long. V was pared by 10 bases and J by 5 bases, with 15 bases between. Germline V gene data show CDR1 as ENHRY and CDR2 as SYGVKD. The DNA of the CDR3 is TGTGCCACGGCGCAGGTCCCCCACAATGAGCAGTTCTTC. Its translation is CATAQVPHNEQFF.

The chain uses TRBV20-1 and TRBJ1-1; D is possibly TRBD1 (5 bases). Germline assignment: CDR1 DFQATT and CDR2 SNEGSKA (reference sequence). The CDR3 runs to 12 residues. With 4 bases removed from V and 1 base from J, the gap between germline ends came to 7 bases. The CDR3 DNA reads TGCAGTGCTATTGGACAGAACACTGAAGCTTTCTTT. Protein: CSAIGQNTEAFF.

Turning to this clonotype: A clone one base away is much larger, so this may be a read error. The chain employs TRBV7-7 and TRBJ2-1; D may correspond to TRBD1 or TRBD2 (5 bases each). In germline, CDR1 is SSHAT, CDR2 FNYEAQ (reference sequence). CDR3 length: 15 amino acids. The CDR3, as DNA: TGTGCTTGCAGCTTCCGACCGGGACGAAACGATGAGCAGTTCTTC. Translating it yields CACSFRPGRNDEQFF. Variable domain in full (rest from reference TRBV7-7 and TRBJ2-1): GAGVSQSPRYKVTKRGQDVTLRCDPISSHATLYWYQQALGQGPEFLTYFNYEAQPDKSGLPSDRFSAERPEGSISTLTIQRTEQRDSAMYRCACSFRPGRNDEQFFGPGTRLTVL.

V and J are TRBV3-1 and TRBJ2-7; 8 nucleotides agree with TRBD1. The CDR3 is made up of 14 amino acids. After removal of 5 bases from V and 2 bases from J, the junction contained 5 bases not matched to a gene. The germline V gene has CDR1 LGHDT and CDR2 YNNKEL (reference sequence). CDR3 sequence: CASSFGQGTYEQYF. In DNA form, the CDR3 reads TGTGCCAGCAGCTTCGGACAGGGAACCTACGAGCAGTACTTC.

V usage is TRBV3-1 and J usage is TRBJ1-6, with D unclear. With 1 base removed from V and 4 bases from J, the gap between germline ends came to 8 bases. CDR1 LGHDT and CDR2 YNNKEL come from the germline V gene (reference sequence). This CDR3 is built from 15 residues. The CDR3 DNA reads as TGTGCCAGCAGCCAAGTGGCAGGTTATAATTCACCCCTCCACTTT. Its protein is CASSQVAGYNSPLHF.

This clonotype was detected many times. The rearrangement joins TRBV21-1 to TRBJ2-5; whether TRBD1, the table's D call, matches the DNA was not checked. TRBV21-1 is recorded as a pseudogene. The CDR3 runs 19 residues. The DNA for the CDR3 is TGTGCCAGCAGCAAACCCCGGGGGGGCGCGGTAACCCTCCAAGAGACCCAGTACTTC. Protein sequence: CASSKPRGGAVTLQETQYF.

At least ten counts were recorded for this clonotype. The chain has TRBV29-1 and TRBJ2-1; 8 bases match TRBD2. Germline trimming cut 6 bases from V and 0 bases from J; bases unmatched to any gene: 10. This CDR3 contains 16 residues. Germline lookup yields CDR1 SQVTM and CDR2 ANQGSEA. The CDR3 is CSVAGREGSSYNEQFF. In DNA form, the CDR3 reads TGCAGCGTCGCTGGACGGGAGGGGAGCTCCTACAATGAGCAGTTCTTC.

This clonotype appeared many times. The chain joins TRBV7-9 to TRBJ2-5; D ambiguous. The germline gives CDR1 SEHNR, CDR2 FQNEAQ (reference sequence). V was shortened by 1 base and J by 0 bases, with 6 bases between the two germline ends. CDR3 size: 14 residues. CDR3 coding DNA: TGTGCCAGCAGCTTAGTTACGTACCAAGAGACCCAGTACTTC. Translating it yields CASSLVTYQETQYF.

The V and J genes are TRBV29-1 and TRBJ1-1; D call uncertain. Germline V gives CDR1 SQVTM, CDR2 ANQGSEA. V was clipped by 1 base and J by 8 bases, with 11 bases between them. The CDR3 has 12 amino acids. The CDR3 sequence: CSVEVVRGEAFF. CDR3 nucleotide sequence: TGCAGCGTTGAAGTTGTCAGAGGGGAAGCTTTCTTT.

The sample holds a few counts of this clonotype. The chain has TRBV29-1 and TRBJ2-7; D gene uncertain. Deletions cut 4 bases from V and 5 bases from J, with 12 bases between. This CDR3 is built from 12 residues. CDR1 is SQVTM, CDR2 ANQGSEA, per germline. CDR3 region: CSVAGPSDEQYF. CDR3 in DNA: TGCAGCGTTGCCGGGCCGAGCGACGAGCAGTACTTC.

The chain is built from TRBV27 and TRBJ2-2; 9 bases map to TRBD1. CDR1 is MNHEY, CDR2 SMNVEV, per germline (reference sequence). This CDR3 region has 17 residues. V lost 3 bases to trimming and J lost 1 base; unmatched junction nucleotides: 6. The CDR3 sequence: CASSFLLTGGNTGELFF. The DNA for the CDR3 is TGTGCCAGCAGTTTCCTGCTGACAGGGGGGAACACCGGGGAGCTGTTTTTT.

This clonotype was picked up a small number of times. The chain joins TRBV20-1 to TRBJ1-1; 9 bases fit TRBD1. The J segment lost 6 bases and the V segment lost 0 bases, leaving 8 bases of the junction unmatched. The CDR3 extends over 15 amino acids. Germline CDR1 DFQATT, CDR2 SNEGSKA (reference sequence). The CDR3 protein is CSARDRDRAASEAFF. CDR3 DNA sequence: TGCAGTGCTAGAGATAGGGACAGGGCTGCCTCTGAAGCTTTCTTT.

This clonotype was counted ten times or more. The chain is built from TRBV19 and TRBJ1-5; tentative D call: TRBD1 (5 bases). The V gene's germline CDR1 is LNHDA and CDR2 SQIVND (reference sequence). This CDR3 has 15 residues. V was clipped by 10 bases and J by 7 bases, with 23 bases between them. For the CDR3, the DNA is TGTGCCACCCTAGACAGAGGGGCAAGCGGGCAGCCCCAGCATTTT. This encodes CATLDRGASGQPQHF.

The chain joins TRBV2 to TRBJ1-2; unclear D gene. The CDR3 loop spans 13 amino acids. The germline V gene has CDR1 SNHLY and CDR2 FYNNEI. Between the trimmed V and J ends, which lost 7 bases and 8 bases, there was a span of 17 bases. CDR3 protein: CASKGYTGKGYTF. Here the CDR3 DNA reads TGTGCCAGCAAAGGTTATACGGGAAAAGGCTACACCTTC.

The chain carries TRBV21-1 and TRBJ1-5. TRBV21-1 represents a pseudogene. The CDR3 covers 11 residues. CDR3 bases: TGTGCCACCTGGGAGGATCAGCCCCAGCATTTT. Amino acid sequence: CATWEDQPQHF.

The chain uses TRBV25-1 and TRBJ1-1; D is possibly TRBD1 (5 bases). The CDR3 loop spans 13 amino acids. V lost 3 bases and J 5 bases, leaving 10 bases between the germline ends. The germline gives CDR1 MGHDK, CDR2 SYGVNS. CDR3 region: CASSDPGATEAFF. CDR3 coding DNA: TGTGCCAGCAGTGATCCTGGGGCGACTGAAGCTTTCTTT.

This clonotype appeared many times. This chain links TRBV29-1 with TRBJ1-4; D ambiguous. Per the germline V gene, CDR1 is SQVTM and CDR2 is ANQGSEA. V was clipped by 2 bases and J by 4 bases, with 11 bases between them. CDR3 size: 14 residues. DNA for the CDR3: TGCAGCGTTGAATCGGGTGAGGGTAATGAAAAACTGTTTTTT. It is translated as CSVESGEGNEKLFF.

This clonotype was observed a handful of times. The rearrangement links TRBV6-5 to TRBJ1-6, with D tentatively TRBD1 (5 bases). The V end was cut by 6 bases, the J end by 5 bases, with 11 bases between. The CDR3 totals 14 residues. Germline CDR1 is MNHEY and CDR2 is SVGAGI. CDR3 in amino acids: CASRGLGDNSPLHF. In nucleotides, the CDR3 is TGTGCCAGCAGGGGACTTGGGGATAATTCACCCCTCCACTTT.

This chain joins TRBV6-5 and TRBJ1-1, with TRBD1 as a possible D gene (5 bases). CDR1 is MNHEY and CDR2 is SVGAGI in the germline V gene. Trimming shortened V by 4 bases and J by 1 base, and 13 bases separated the two germline ends. The CDR3 contains 15 residues. The CDR3 sequence is CASSFGGLGNTEAFF. The CDR3 DNA reads as TGTGCCAGCAGTTTCGGGGGACTGGGGAACACTGAAGCTTTCTTT.